These 19 T cell receptor beta chains share one sample of origin, sequenced in a study of blood T cell repertoires in COVID-19 (dated by TCRdb to 2020 to 2021). Receptors were amplified or captured by the immunoSEQ multiplex PCR assay. TCRdb limited this immuneACCESS table to in-frame rearrangements with V and J called. A share of clones is missing; checked studies link under half to unresolved V genes, and the rest is unexplained. This sample comprises about 99,000 clones, over 70% of them detected only once. Clones ranked in the top ten supply around 15% of the sample. The sequenced sample consisted of peripheral blood. The receptor set was obtained from a man over 45 with acute or convalescent COVID-19.

V and J are TRBV10-3 and TRBJ1-4; tentative D call: TRBD1 (5 bases). CDR1 and CDR2 from the germline V gene are ENHRY and SYGVKD. Trimming cost V 11 bases and J 5 bases, with 18 bases left between them. The CDR3 extends over 14 amino acids. The CDR3 DNA reads as TGTGCCTCCGGGGGGTCCGGGAGCAATGAAAAACTGTTTTTT. Translating gives CASGGSGSNEKLFF.

The chain uses TRBV5-6 and TRBJ2-1; D is unclear. The V gene lost 2 bases and the J gene lost 0 bases, with 12 bases spanning the gap. CDR1 is SGHDT and CDR2 is YYEEEE in the germline V gene. This CDR3 is built from 16 residues. CDR3 sequence (DNA): TGTGCCAGCAGCTTAAAGTTTTTGAGCTCCTACAATGAGCAGTTCTTC. Protein product: CASSLKFLSSYNEQFF.

The V call is TRBV6-6, the J call TRBJ2-6; a weak D match, TRBD2 (5 bases). Per the germline V gene, CDR1 is MNHNY and CDR2 is SVGAGI (reference sequence). The V end was cut by 8 bases, the J end by 2 bases, with 13 bases between. The CDR3 runs to 15 residues. The CDR3 protein is CASSEAGAGANVLTF. CDR3 DNA sequence: TGTGCCAGCTCTGAGGCGGGCGCTGGGGCCAACGTCCTGACTTTC.

This clone has just a few counts. The chain uses TRBV30 and TRBJ1-3, with 7 bases matching TRBD1. This CDR3 contains 14 residues. V lost 7 bases, J lost 4 bases, and 10 bases stayed unmatched. The germline CDR1 and CDR2 sequences are GTSNPN and SVGIG (reference sequence). For the CDR3, the DNA is TGTGCCTCGGACAGGTGGAAATCCGGAAACACCATATATTTT. Its protein is CASDRWKSGNTIYF.

This sequence joins TRBV2 and TRBJ2-4; unclear D gene. The V gene's germline CDR1 is SNHLY and CDR2 FYNNEI. CDR3 size: 15 residues. The V and J ends lost 4 bases and 0 bases respectively, with 10 bases between them. In nucleotides, the CDR3 is TGTGCCAGCAGTGCTTCCGGAGTAGCCAAAAACATTCAGTACTTC. Protein: CASSASGVAKNIQYF.

The chain couples TRBV19 to TRBJ1-5; TRBD1 aligns across 9 bases. The germline CDR1 and CDR2 sequences are LNHDA and SQIVND (reference sequence). Trimming at V came to 5 bases and at J to 4 bases, leaving 6 bases not matched to a gene. The CDR3 runs to 15 residues. The CDR3 DNA is TGTGCCAGTAGTCTCCAGGACAGGGGTAATCAGCCCCAGCATTTT. Encoded protein: CASSLQDRGNQPQHF.

V and J are TRBV7-8 and TRBJ2-7; 9 bases match TRBD2. This CDR3 contains 14 residues. Germline V CDR1 and CDR2: SGHVS, FQNEAQ. The trim removed 5 bases at V and 4 bases at J, leaving 6 bases unmatched. The CDR3 sequence is CASSLSAGGYEQYF. The CDR3 DNA is TGTGCCAGCAGCCTCTCCGCGGGAGGGTACGAGCAGTACTTC. The full variable domain, in which reference TRBV7-8 and TRBJ2-7 provide the parts outside the CDR3, is GAGVSQSPRYKVAKRGQDVALRCDPISGHVSLFWYQQALGQGPEFLTYFQNEAQLDKSGLPSDRFFAERPEGSVSTLKIQRTQQEDSAVYLCASSLSAGGYEQYFGPGTRLTVT.

V is TRBV9 and J is TRBJ2-1; 12 positions match TRBD2. CDR1 and CDR2 (germline): SGDLS, YYNGEE. V was pared by 5 bases and J by 6 bases, with 6 bases of the junction left unmatched. The CDR3 runs to 15 residues. This chain's CDR3 is CASRETSGSANEQFF. The CDR3 bases are TGTGCCAGCAGGGAGACTAGCGGGAGTGCCAATGAGCAGTTCTTC.

This rearrangement joins TRBV11-2 to TRBJ2-1, with D unresolved. The CDR3 covers 14 residues. The germline V and J ends were trimmed by 2 bases and 3 bases, with 8 bases remaining between them. The germline CDR1 and CDR2 sequences are SGHAT and FQNNGV. CDR3 bases: TGTGCCAGCAGCTTATCGGCTAGCTACAATGAGCAGTTCTTC. Translation: CASSLSASYNEQFF.

This chain links TRBV2 with TRBJ2-3; TRBD2 matches at 12 bases. CDR3 length equals 18 residues. CDR1 is SNHLY, CDR2 FYNNEI, per germline. V lost 2 bases to trimming and J lost 0 bases; unmatched junction nucleotides: 6. Here the CDR3 DNA reads TGTGCCAGCAGTGAACGGCTAGCGGGAGGGACTAGCACAGATACGCAGTATTTT. Translating gives CASSERLAGGTSTDTQYF.

CDR3 residues: CASSLTSGTTDTQYF. The DNA of the CDR3 is TGTGCCAGCAGCTTGACTAGCGGGACCACAGATACGCAGTATTTT. The chain joins TRBV7-9 to TRBJ2-3, with 11 bases that match TRBD2. This CDR3 comprises 15 residues. Germline assignment: CDR1 SEHNR and CDR2 FQNEAQ (reference sequence). J was trimmed by 2 bases and V by 3 bases; bases with no gene match: 1.

V is TRBV7-8 and J is TRBJ2-2; D might be TRBD2 (6 bases). The CDR3 runs 13 residues. Trimming removed 7 bases at V and 6 bases at J, with 12 bases between. Germline V gene sequence: CDR1 SGHVS, CDR2 FQNEAQ. In DNA, the CDR3 is TGTGCCAGCACAAATAGCGGTCCCGGGGAGCTGTTTTTT. Protein product: CASTNSGPGELFF.

This rearrangement joins TRBV11-3 to TRBJ1-2; no clear D. Germline V gene data show CDR1 as SGHNT and CDR2 as YENEEA. With 1 base removed from V and 4 bases from J, the gap between germline ends came to 4 bases. This CDR3 comprises 12 residues. The CDR3 nucleotides read TGTGCCAGCAGCTTAGCCGGCTATGGCTACACCTTC. Residues: CASSLAGYGYTF.

The V call is TRBV20-1, the J call TRBJ2-4, with no clear D. CDR1 DFQATT and CDR2 SNEGSKA come from the germline V gene (reference sequence). Trimming pared 6 bases from V and 4 bases from J, leaving 4 bases between. CDR3 length: 10 residues. The DNA for the CDR3 is TGCAGTGCGCTAAAAAACATTCAGTACTTC. This translates into CSALKNIQYF.

The V and J genes are TRBV25-1 and TRBJ2-1; 10 positions match TRBD1. The CDR3 runs 14 residues. Germline-derived CDR1 and CDR2 are MGHDK and SYGVNS. Trimming removed 5 bases from V and 6 bases from J; junction bases left unmatched: 4. In DNA, the CDR3 is TGTGCCAGCAGTTGGGGGACAGGGGTCAATGAGCAGTTCTTC. It yields the protein CASSWGTGVNEQFF.

This chain connects TRBV6-6 to TRBJ1-3; D perhaps matches TRBD1 (6 bases). Trimming removed 5 bases at V and 0 bases at J, with 14 bases between. The CDR3 totals 16 residues. Germline V gene sequence: CDR1 MNHNY, CDR2 SVGAGI (reference sequence). CDR3 in DNA: TGTGCCAGCAGTCGAGGGGGACATAGCTCTGGAAACACCATATATTTT. This translates into CASSRGGHSSGNTIYF.

V and J are TRBV5-4 and TRBJ2-3, with 8 bases aligning to TRBD2. V lost 4 bases and J lost 1; bases outside the gene matches: 5. Germline values: CDR1 SGHNT, CDR2 YYREEE (reference sequence). The CDR3 is 15 residues long. The CDR3 sequence is CASSQGLVGTDTQYF. The CDR3 nucleotides read TGTGCCAGCAGCCAGGGACTAGTAGGCACAGATACGCAGTATTTT.

This sequence joins TRBV7-9 and TRBJ2-5, with TRBD2 matching over 7 bases. Germline V gives CDR1 SEHNR, CDR2 FQNEAQ (reference sequence). Trimming removed 5 bases from V and 5 bases from J; junction bases left unmatched: 14. This CDR3 is 16 amino acids long. The CDR3 bases are TGTGCCAGCAGCATCCGTCTAGCGGTCGGCAGGGAGACCCAGTACTTC. Its translation is CASSIRLAVGRETQYF.

The genes are TRBV19 and TRBJ2-2; possibly TRBD1 for D (6 bases). This CDR3 is built from 15 residues. Germline loops: CDR1 LNHDA, CDR2 SQIVND (reference sequence). Trimming pared 3 bases from V and 7 bases from J, leaving 15 bases between. CDR3 region: CASSIRGLFGGELFF. CDR3 nucleotides: TGTGCCAGTAGTATCAGGGGCCTCTTTGGCGGGGAGCTGTTTTTT.